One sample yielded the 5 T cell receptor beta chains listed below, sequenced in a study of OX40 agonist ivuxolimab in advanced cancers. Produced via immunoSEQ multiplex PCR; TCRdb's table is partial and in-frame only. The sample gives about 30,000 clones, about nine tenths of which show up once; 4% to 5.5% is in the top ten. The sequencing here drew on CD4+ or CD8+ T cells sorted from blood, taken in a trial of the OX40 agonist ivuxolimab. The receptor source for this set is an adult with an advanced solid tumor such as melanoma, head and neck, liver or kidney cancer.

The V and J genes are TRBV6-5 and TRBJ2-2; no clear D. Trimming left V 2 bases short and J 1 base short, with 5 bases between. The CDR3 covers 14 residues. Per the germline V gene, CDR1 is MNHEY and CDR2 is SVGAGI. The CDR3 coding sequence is TGTGCCAGCAGTTACACGGGGAACACCGGGGAGCTGTTTTTT. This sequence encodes CASSYTGNTGELFF.

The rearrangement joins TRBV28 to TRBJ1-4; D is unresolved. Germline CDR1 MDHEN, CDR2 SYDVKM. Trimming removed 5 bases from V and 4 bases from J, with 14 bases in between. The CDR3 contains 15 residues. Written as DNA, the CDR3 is TGTGCCAGCAGTCCCCCCCAGGTTTATAATGAAAAACTGTTTTTT. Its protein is CASSPPQVYNEKLFF.

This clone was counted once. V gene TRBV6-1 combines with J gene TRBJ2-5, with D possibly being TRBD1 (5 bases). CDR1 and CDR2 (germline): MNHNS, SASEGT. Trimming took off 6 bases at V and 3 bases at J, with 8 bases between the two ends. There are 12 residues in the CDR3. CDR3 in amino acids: CASSDSEETQYF. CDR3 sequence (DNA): TGTGCCAGCAGCGACAGCGAAGAGACCCAGTACTTC.

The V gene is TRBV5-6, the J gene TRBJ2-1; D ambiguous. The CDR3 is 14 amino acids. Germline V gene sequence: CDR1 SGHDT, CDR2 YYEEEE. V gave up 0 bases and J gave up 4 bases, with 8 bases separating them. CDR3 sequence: CASSLEGSYNEQFF. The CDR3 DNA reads TGTGCCAGCAGCTTGGAGGGTTCTTACAATGAGCAGTTCTTC. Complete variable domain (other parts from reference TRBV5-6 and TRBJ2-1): DAGVTQSPTHLIKTRGQQVTLRCSPKSGHDTVSWYQQALGQGPQFIFQYYEEEERQRGNFPDRFSGHQFPNYSSELNVNALLLGDSALYLCASSLEGSYNEQFFGPGTRLTVL.

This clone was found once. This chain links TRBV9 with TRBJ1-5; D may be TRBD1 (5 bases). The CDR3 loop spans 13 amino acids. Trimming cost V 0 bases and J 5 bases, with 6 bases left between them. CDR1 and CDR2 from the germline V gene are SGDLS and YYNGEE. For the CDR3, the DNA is TGTGCCAGCAGCGTAGCGGGGGATCAGCCCCAGCATTTT. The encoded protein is CASSVAGDQPQHF. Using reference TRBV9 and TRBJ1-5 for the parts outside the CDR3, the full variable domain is DSGVTQTPKHLITATGQRVTLRCSPRSGDLSVYWYQQSLDQGLQFLIQYYNGEERAKGNILERFSAQQFPDLHSELNLSSLELGDSALYFCASSVAGDQPQHFGDGTRLSIL.